This T cell receptor (beta chain) appears in the sequencing data of a study of T cell responses to AZD1222 COVID-19 vaccine. Remarks on this clone: Its target is unknown.

Profiling relied on immunoSEQ multiplex PCR, and the TCRdb table lists in-frame clones only, not all of them. The sample has 150,000 or so clones; roughly 90% are singletons. Study-level points and caveats: Clonal diversity was possibly underestimated, and the donors were mostly white British, with more females.

The CDR3 is 12 residues long. Trimming took off 4 bases at V and 7 bases at J, with 11 bases between the two ends. Germline-derived CDR1 and CDR2 are MNHEY and SVGEGT. This TCR was sampled from an adult in good health. The material was peripheral blood, obtained on day 0 of AZD1222 vaccination. The chain links TRBV6-2 or TRBV6-3 to TRBJ2-7; the D is unclear. The CDR3 spells CASSWQPREQYF. CDR3 DNA: TGTGCCAGCAGTTGGCAGCCTCGGGAGCAGTACTTC.